This T cell receptor (beta chain) was sequenced in a study of T cell responses to AZD1222 COVID-19 vaccine. Broader study findings: Clonal diversity was possibly underestimated; the donors were predominantly white British and more often female. Along spike, vaccine-associated CD4 TCRs were found throughout, with dominance at 160-218 and 743-854. Of spike-specific TCRs, nearly half reportedly target regions left unmutated in variants.

The CDR3 has 14 residues. V lost 2 bases to trimming and J lost 4 bases, with 11 bases between them. CDR1 MNHNS and CDR2 SASEGT come from the germline V gene. TCRdb keeps only in-frame clones here, not all; method: immunoSEQ multiplex PCR. Among hundreds of thousands of clones listed, almost 95% were seen once. Worth noting for this clone: The antigen is not known.

This TCR derives from an adult who received the AZD1222 COVID-19 vaccine. The J gene is TRBJ1-2, the V gene TRBV6-1, with D unresolved. The specimen comprised peripheral blood, sampled 28 days after the second AZD1222 dose. CDR3 sequence: CASSERADTYGYTF. The CDR3 bases are TGTGCCAGCAGTGAAAGAGCAGACACCTATGGCTACACCTTC.